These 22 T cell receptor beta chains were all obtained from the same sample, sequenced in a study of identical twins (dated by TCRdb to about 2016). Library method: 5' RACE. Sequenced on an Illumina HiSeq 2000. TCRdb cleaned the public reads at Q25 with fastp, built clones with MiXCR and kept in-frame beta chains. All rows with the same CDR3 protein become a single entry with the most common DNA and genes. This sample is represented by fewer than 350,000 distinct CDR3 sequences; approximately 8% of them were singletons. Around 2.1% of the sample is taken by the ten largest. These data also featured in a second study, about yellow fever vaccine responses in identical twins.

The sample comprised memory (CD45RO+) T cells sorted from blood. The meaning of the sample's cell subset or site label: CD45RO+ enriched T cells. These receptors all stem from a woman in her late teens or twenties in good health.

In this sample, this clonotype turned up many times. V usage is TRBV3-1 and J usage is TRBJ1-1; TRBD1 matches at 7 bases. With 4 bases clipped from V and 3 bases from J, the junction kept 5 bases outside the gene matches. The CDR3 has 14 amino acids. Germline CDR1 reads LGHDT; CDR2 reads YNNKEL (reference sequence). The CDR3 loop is CASSRQGKDTEAFF. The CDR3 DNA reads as TGTGCCAGCAGCCGACAGGGTAAGGACACTGAAGCTTTCTTT.

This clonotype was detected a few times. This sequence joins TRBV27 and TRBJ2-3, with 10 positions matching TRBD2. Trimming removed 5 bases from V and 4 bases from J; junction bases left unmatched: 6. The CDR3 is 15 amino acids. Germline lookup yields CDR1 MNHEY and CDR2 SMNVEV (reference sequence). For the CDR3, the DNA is TGTGCCAGCAGTCCAAGCGGGAGGGCCGCAGATACGCAGTATTTT. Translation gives CASSPSGRAADTQYF.

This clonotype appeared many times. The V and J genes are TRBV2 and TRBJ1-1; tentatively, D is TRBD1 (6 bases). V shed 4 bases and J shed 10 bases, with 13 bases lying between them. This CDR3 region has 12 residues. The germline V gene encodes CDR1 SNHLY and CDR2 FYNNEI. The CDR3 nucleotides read TGTGCCAGCAGTGTTTGGAGGGGGGTAGCTTTCTTT. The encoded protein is CASSVWRGVAFF.

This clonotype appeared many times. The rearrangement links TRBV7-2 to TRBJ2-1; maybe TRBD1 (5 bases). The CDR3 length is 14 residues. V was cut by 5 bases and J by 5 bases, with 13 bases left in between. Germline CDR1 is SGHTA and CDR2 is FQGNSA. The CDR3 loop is CASSKRQSDNEQFF. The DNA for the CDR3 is TGTGCCAGCAGCAAGAGACAGAGCGACAATGAGCAGTTCTTC.

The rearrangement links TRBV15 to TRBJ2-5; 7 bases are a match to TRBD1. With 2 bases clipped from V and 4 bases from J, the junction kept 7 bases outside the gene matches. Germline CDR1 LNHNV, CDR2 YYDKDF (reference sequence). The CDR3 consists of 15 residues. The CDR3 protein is CATSRNRGQVETQYF. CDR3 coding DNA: TGTGCCACCAGCAGAAACCGCGGACAGGTAGAGACCCAGTACTTC.

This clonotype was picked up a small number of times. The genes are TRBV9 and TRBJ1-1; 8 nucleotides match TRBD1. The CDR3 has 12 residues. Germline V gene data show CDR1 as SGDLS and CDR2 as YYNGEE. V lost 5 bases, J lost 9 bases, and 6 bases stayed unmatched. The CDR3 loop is CASSGAGGKAFF. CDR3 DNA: TGTGCCAGCAGTGGAGCAGGGGGCAAAGCTTTCTTT. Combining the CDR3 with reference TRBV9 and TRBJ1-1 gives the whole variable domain DSGVTQTPKHLITATGQRVTLRCSPRSGDLSVYWYQQSLDQGLQFLIQYYNGEERAKGNILERFSAQQFPDLHSELNLSSLELGDSALYFCASSGAGGKAFFGQGTRLTVV.

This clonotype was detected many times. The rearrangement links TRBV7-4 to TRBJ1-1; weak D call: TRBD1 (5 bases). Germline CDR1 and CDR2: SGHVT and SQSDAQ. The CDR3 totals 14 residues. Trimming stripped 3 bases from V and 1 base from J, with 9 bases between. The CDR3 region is CASSLGRRNTEAFF. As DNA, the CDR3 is TGTGCCAGCAGCTTGGGACGGCGGAACACTGAAGCTTTCTTT.

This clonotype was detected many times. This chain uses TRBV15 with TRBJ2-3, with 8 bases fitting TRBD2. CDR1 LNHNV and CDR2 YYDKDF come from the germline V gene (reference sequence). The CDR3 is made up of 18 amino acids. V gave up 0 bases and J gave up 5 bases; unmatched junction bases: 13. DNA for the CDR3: TGTGCCACCAGCAGAGATTTTTCCAGCGGGAGCCGGAAAGATACGCAGTATTTT. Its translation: CATSRDFSSGSRKDTQYF. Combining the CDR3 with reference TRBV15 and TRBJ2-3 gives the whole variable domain DAMVIQNPRYQVTQFGKPVTLSCSQTLNHNVMYWYQQKSSQAPKLLFHYYDKDFNNEADTPDNFQSRRPNTSFCFLDIRSPGLGDTAMYLCATSRDFSSGSRKDTQYFGPGTRLTVL.

For the CDR3, the DNA is TGTGCCAGCAGCCCCGGGCTAGCGGGTTACGAGCAGTACGTC. It codes for CASSPGLAGYEQYV. The chain links TRBV6-1 to TRBJ2-7; 8 bases are a match to TRBD2. The length of the CDR3 is 14 residues. Germline V gene sequence: CDR1 MNHNS, CDR2 SASEGT. J was trimmed by 4 bases and V by 6 bases; bases with no gene match: 8.

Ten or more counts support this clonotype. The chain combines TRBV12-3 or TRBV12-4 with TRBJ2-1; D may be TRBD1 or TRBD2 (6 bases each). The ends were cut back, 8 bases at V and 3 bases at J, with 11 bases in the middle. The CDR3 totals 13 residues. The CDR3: CASSKGGYNEQFF. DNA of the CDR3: TGTGCCAGCTCGAAGGGGGGCTACAATGAGCAGTTCTTC.

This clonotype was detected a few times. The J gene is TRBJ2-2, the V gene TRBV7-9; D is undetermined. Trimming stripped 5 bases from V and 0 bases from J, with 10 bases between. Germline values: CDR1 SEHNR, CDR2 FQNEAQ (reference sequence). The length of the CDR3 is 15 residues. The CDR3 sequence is CASSPDNTNTGELFF. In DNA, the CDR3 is TGTGCCAGCAGCCCTGACAACACGAACACCGGGGAGCTGTTTTTT.

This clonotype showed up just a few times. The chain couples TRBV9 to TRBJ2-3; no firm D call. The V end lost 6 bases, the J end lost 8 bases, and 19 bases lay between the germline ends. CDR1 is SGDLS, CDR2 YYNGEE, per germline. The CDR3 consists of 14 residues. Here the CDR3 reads CASNNLGNSGTQYF. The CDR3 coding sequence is TGTGCCAGCAACAATTTGGGGAACTCGGGTACGCAGTATTTT.

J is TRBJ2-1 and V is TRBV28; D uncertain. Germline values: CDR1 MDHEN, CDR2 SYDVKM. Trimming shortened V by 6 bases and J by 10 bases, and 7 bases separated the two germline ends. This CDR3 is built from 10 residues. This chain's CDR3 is CASSHFEQFF. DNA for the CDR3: TGTGCCAGCAGCCACTTCGAGCAGTTCTTC.

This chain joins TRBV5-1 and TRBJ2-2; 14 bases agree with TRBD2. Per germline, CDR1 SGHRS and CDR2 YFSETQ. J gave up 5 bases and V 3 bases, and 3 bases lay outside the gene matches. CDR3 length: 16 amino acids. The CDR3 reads CASSSWTSGGTGELFF. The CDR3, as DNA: TGCGCCAGCAGCTCCTGGACTAGCGGGGGGACCGGGGAGCTGTTTTTT.

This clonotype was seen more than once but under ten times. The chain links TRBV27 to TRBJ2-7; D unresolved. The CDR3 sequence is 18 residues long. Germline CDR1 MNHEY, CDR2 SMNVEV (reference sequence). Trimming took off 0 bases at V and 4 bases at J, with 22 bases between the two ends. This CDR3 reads CASSLSTGLGGRKYEQYF. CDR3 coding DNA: TGTGCCAGCAGTTTATCTACCGGATTAGGTGGGCGCAAATACGAGCAGTACTTC.

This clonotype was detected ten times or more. CDR3 region: CASRTTLRGKETQYF. CDR3 DNA: TGTGCCAGCAGGACAACCCTCAGGGGGAAAGAGACCCAGTACTTC. V is TRBV28 and J is TRBJ2-5; 7 bases are shared with TRBD1. CDR1 is MDHEN and CDR2 is SYDVKM in the germline V gene. V was clipped by 6 bases and J by 3 bases; unmatched bases: 10. The CDR3 loop spans 15 amino acids.

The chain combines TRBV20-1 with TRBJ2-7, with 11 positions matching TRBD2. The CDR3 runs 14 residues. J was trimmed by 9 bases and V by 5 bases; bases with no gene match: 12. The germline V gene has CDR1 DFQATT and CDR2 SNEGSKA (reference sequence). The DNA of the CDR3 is TGCAGTGCTGGGACTAGCGGCCAAGCCTGGGGGCAGTACTTC. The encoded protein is CSAGTSGQAWGQYF.

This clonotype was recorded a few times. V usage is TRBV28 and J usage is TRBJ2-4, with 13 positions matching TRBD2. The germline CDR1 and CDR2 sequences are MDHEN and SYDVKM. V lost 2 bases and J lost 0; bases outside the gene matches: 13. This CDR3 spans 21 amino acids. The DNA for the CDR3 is TGTGCCAGCAGTTTAGGCCTGCGGACTAGCGGGGGCCGGATAGCCAAAAACATTCAGTACTTC. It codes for CASSLGLRTSGGRIAKNIQYF.

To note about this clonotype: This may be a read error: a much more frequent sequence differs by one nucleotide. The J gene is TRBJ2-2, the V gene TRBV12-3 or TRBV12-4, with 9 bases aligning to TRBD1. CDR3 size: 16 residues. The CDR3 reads CSSSLGQGRDAGELFF. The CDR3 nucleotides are TGTTCCAGCAGTCTCGGACAGGGGCGAGATGCCGGGGAGCTGTTTTTT.

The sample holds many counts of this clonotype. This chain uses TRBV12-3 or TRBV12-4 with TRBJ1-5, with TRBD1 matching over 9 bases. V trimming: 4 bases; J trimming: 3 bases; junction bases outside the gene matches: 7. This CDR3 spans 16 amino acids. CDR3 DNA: TGTGCCAGCAGTTCCCCCGGACAGGGGATCAATCAGCCCCAGCATTTT. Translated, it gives CASSSPGQGINQPQHF.

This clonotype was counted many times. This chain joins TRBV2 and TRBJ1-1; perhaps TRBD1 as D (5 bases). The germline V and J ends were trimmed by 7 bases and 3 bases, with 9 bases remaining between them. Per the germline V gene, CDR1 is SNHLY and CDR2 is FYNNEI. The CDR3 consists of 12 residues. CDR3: CASKTADTEAFF. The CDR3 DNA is TGTGCCAGCAAGACAGCCGACACTGAAGCTTTCTTT.

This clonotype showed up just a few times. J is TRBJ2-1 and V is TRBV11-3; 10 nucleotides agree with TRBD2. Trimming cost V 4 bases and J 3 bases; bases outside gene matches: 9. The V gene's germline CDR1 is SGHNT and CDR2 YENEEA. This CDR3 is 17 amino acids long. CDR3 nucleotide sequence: TGTGCCAGCAGCTCTCAACTAGCGGGAATGCTCTACAATGAGCAGTTCTTC. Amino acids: CASSSQLAGMLYNEQFF.